The 18 T cell receptor beta chains below all came from one sample that was sequenced in a study of blood T cell repertoires in COVID-19. Libraries were prepared by immunoSEQ multiplex PCR; TCRdb keeps only in-frame clonotypes and omits some of them. The sample carries 110,000 or so clones, about 84% recorded once. The sequencing sample was made of peripheral blood. Receptors originate from a man aged 45-65 years with acute or convalescent COVID-19.

This rearrangement joins TRBV19 to TRBJ2-7; D possibly corresponds to TRBD1 (6 bases). This CDR3 is built from 11 residues. V lost 10 bases and J lost 4, with 11 bases in between. The germline V gene has CDR1 LNHDA and CDR2 SQIVND (reference sequence). The CDR3 DNA reads as TGTGCCACCTCGGACAGTTACGAGCAGTACGTC. This sequence encodes CATSDSYEQYV.

J is TRBJ1-2 and V is TRBV7-3; no clear D gene. Deletions cut 5 bases from V and 2 bases from J, with 15 bases between. The CDR3 length is 15 residues. Germline V gives CDR1 SGHTA, CDR2 FQGTGA. The CDR3 spells CASSPGGGENYGYTF. In nucleotides, the CDR3 is TGTGCCAGCAGCCCTGGCGGCGGCGAAAACTATGGCTACACCTTC.

The chain recombines TRBV3-1 (or the pseudogene TRBV3-2) with TRBJ1-1; 7 bases match TRBD1. From germline, CDR1 is LGHDT and CDR2 YNNKEL (reference sequence). The CDR3 is 14 residues long. V lost 4 bases, J lost 1 base, and 3 bases stayed unmatched. The CDR3 loop is CASSPRDRNTEAFF. CDR3 DNA: TGTGCCAGCAGCCCTAGGGACAGGAACACTGAAGCTTTCTTT.

The rearrangement joins TRBV11-3 to TRBJ1-2, with 11 bases aligning to TRBD1. V shed 5 bases and J 7 bases; nucleotides not matched to a gene: 3. This CDR3 comprises 13 residues. Germline V CDR1 and CDR2: SGHNT, YENEEA. The DNA for the CDR3 is TGTGCCAGCAGCCCCGGACAGGGGGCTGGCTACACCTTC. Translated, it gives CASSPGQGAGYTF.

CDR3 loop: CASGLTGPFVPQHF. CDR3 in DNA: TGTGCTAGTGGTCTAACAGGGCCCTTCGTGCCCCAGCATTTT. V and J are TRBV12-5 and TRBJ1-5; D is perhaps TRBD1 (6 bases). This CDR3 contains 14 residues. Looked up from germline, CDR1 is LGHNT and CDR2 is FRNRAP. V dropped 5 bases and J dropped 9 bases, with 17 bases sitting between them.

The rearrangement links TRBV2 to TRBJ1-5; TRBD1 agrees at 9 bases. This CDR3 has 16 residues. J was trimmed by 2 bases and V by 4 bases; bases with no gene match: 6. Germline V gene data show CDR1 as SNHLY and CDR2 as FYNNEI. DNA of the CDR3: TGTGCCAGCAGTGGGCCGGGACAGGGACGCAATCAGCCCCAGCATTTT. Translation: CASSGPGQGRNQPQHF.

The rearrangement uses TRBV5-4 and TRBJ1-2, with a tentative D call TRBD1 (6 bases). V lost 0 bases, J lost 8 bases, and 14 bases lay in between. This CDR3 is built from 14 residues. Germline loops: CDR1 SGHNT, CDR2 YYREEE (reference sequence). CDR3 DNA: TGTGCCAGCAGCTTGGGTGGGGTAGGGACAGGCTACACCTTC. Translating it yields CASSLGGVGTGYTF.

The rearrangement uses TRBV6-6 and TRBJ1-6; D unclear. CDR3 length: 14 residues. The germline V gene encodes CDR1 MNHNY and CDR2 SVGAGI (reference sequence). V shed 4 bases and J shed 4 bases, with 8 bases lying between them. CDR3 in DNA: TGTGCCAGCAGTTTAACACCGTATAATTCACCCCTCCACTTT. Protein: CASSLTPYNSPLHF.

The chain is built from TRBV9 and TRBJ2-3; 12 positions agree with TRBD2. Germline V CDR1 and CDR2: SGDLS, YYNGEE. There are 16 residues in the CDR3. With 3 bases clipped from V and 1 base from J, the junction kept 3 bases outside the gene matches. The CDR3 sequence is CASSDRLAGGTDTQYF. In DNA form, the CDR3 reads TGTGCCAGCAGCGACAGACTAGCGGGGGGCACAGATACGCAGTATTTT.

This clone was found a few times. The chain is built from TRBV9 and TRBJ1-4; possible D gene TRBD1, 6 bases. The CDR3 contains 16 residues. From germline, CDR1 is SGDLS and CDR2 YYNGEE. V was cut by 4 bases and J by 8 bases, with 21 bases left in between. CDR3: CASSLRYGGAREKLFF. In nucleotides, the CDR3 is TGTGCCAGCAGCCTAAGATATGGGGGCGCGAGAGAAAAACTGTTTTTT.

This sequence joins TRBV10-3 and TRBJ2-1; D is possibly TRBD1 (5 bases). In germline, CDR1 is ENHRY, CDR2 SYGVKD. The ends were cut back, 0 bases at V and 2 bases at J, with 11 bases in the middle. The CDR3 length is 16 residues. In nucleotides, the CDR3 is TGTGCCATCAGTGAGTCCAGGGAAGGCGCCTACAATGAGCAGTTCTTC. This encodes CAISESREGAYNEQFF.

The rearrangement links TRBV10-1 to TRBJ1-1; D not certain. V was clipped by 7 bases and J by 0 bases, with 9 bases between them. Germline V lookup: CDR1 WNHNN, CDR2 SYGVQD (reference sequence). CDR3 length equals 13 residues. The chain's CDR3 is CASKRDMNTEAFF. Here the CDR3 DNA reads TGCGCCAGCAAGAGGGATATGAACACTGAAGCTTTCTTT.

This chain connects TRBV5-1 to TRBJ1-1; D unresolved. Deletions cut 0 bases from V and 0 bases from J, with 12 bases between. The CDR3 consists of 16 residues. The V gene's germline CDR1 is SGHRS and CDR2 YFSETQ. Here the CDR3 DNA reads TGCGCCAGCAGCTTGGGAGGAGGTGCAGTGAACACTGAAGCTTTCTTT. This sequence encodes CASSLGGGAVNTEAFF.

V and J are TRBV11-2 and TRBJ2-1; weak D call: TRBD1 (6 bases). V lost 4 bases and J 9 bases, leaving 19 bases between the germline ends. The germline CDR1 and CDR2 sequences are SGHAT and FQNNGV. This CDR3 has 15 residues. For the CDR3, the DNA is TGTGCCAGCAGCTCCAACTCAGACAGGTGGCGTGAGCAGTTCTTC. As protein: CASSSNSDRWREQFF.

This rearrangement joins TRBV24-1 to TRBJ1-2, with 10 bases fitting TRBD1. Looked up from germline, CDR1 is KGHDR and CDR2 is SFDVKD. V trimming: 6 bases; J trimming: 4 bases; junction bases outside the gene matches: 4. The CDR3 extends over 14 amino acids. The CDR3, as DNA: TGTGCCACCAGTTTAGGACAGGGGGGCTATGGCTACACCTTC. Residues: CATSLGQGGYGYTF.

This clone has just a few counts. DNA for the CDR3: TGCGCCAGCAGCTCGTCTGGACTTTCCTACGAGCAGTACTTC. This codes for CASSSSGLSYEQYF. The chain employs TRBV5-1 and TRBJ2-7; D is perhaps TRBD2 (5 bases). This CDR3 has 14 amino acids. CDR1 and CDR2 (germline): SGHRS, YFSETQ. V was shortened by 3 bases and J by 1 base, with 11 bases between the two germline ends.

This chain links TRBV5-6 with TRBJ1-2; D gene unclear. Trimming stripped 4 bases from V and 8 bases from J, with 15 bases between. This CDR3 comprises 13 residues. From germline, CDR1 is SGHDT and CDR2 YYEEEE. DNA for the CDR3: TGTGCCAGCAGCCGCACGCGAATCGGGGGCTACACCTTC. This sequence encodes CASSRTRIGGYTF. Complete variable domain (other parts from reference TRBV5-6 and TRBJ1-2): DAGVTQSPTHLIKTRGQQVTLRCSPKSGHDTVSWYQQALGQGPQFIFQYYEEEERQRGNFPDRFSGHQFPNYSSELNVNALLLGDSALYLCASSRTRIGGYTFGSGTRLTVV.

V usage is TRBV28 and J usage is TRBJ2-7; possibly TRBD2 for D (6 bases). V was pared by 5 bases and J by 2 bases, with 16 bases between. Germline CDR1 is MDHEN and CDR2 is SYDVKM. The CDR3 is 15 residues long. CDR3: CASSQVRSGPYEQYF. The CDR3, as DNA: TGTGCCAGCAGTCAAGTGCGTAGCGGCCCCTACGAGCAGTACTTC.